Given below is one T cell receptor beta chain in context. Genomic DNA for TCR beta libraries, around 2 micrograms, came from cryopreserved PBMCs. The data were produced by immunoSEQ multiplex PCR, yet TCRdb's version contains in-frame clones alone and is incomplete. The sample comprises about 200,000 clones, 65% to 80% of which are singletons, and about 6% rests with the top ten. The sample originates from a study of cytotoxic CD8 clonotypes in ibrutinib-treated CLL. The CDR3 totals 14 residues. Germline V gene sequence: CDR1 MNHEY, CDR2 SVGAGI. V dropped 5 bases and J dropped 4 bases, with 15 bases sitting between them.

Sequences were derived from PBMCs, sampled after 12 months of ibrutinib treatment. This receptor was taken from a human donor with chronic lymphocytic leukemia. This chain uses TRBV6-5 with TRBJ2-7; TRBD1 or TRBD2 may be the D gene (6 bases each). The CDR3 sequence: CASSMKWGAYEQYF. The CDR3 DNA reads TGTGCCAGCAGTATGAAGTGGGGGGCATACGAGCAGTACTTC.